This TCR beta chain stems from a study of identical twins. Study-wide points: Partial confounding of zero-insertion analyses by invariant MAIT and iNKT cells was possible. Findings depended on cross-sectional statistics rather than tracking the same donors. Modeled out-of-frame TCR alpha sharing in monozygotic twins fell below observed levels.

This clonotype was found many times. Its matching antigen is unknown. TCRdb called the 5' RACE reads again in MiXCR, with one record for every CDR3 protein. In the table there are 410,000 or so distinct CDR3 sequences, 15% to 20% of which are singletons. The CDR3 loop spans 12 amino acids. In germline, CDR1 is DFQATT, CDR2 SNEGSKA (reference sequence). The V gene lost 3 bases and the J gene lost 5 bases, with 9 bases spanning the gap. All donors comprised healthy Caucasians. The chain uses TRBV20-1 and TRBJ2-3, with unresolved D. The sample taken for sequencing was naive T cells sorted from blood. The receptor was isolated from a man aged 50 or older in good health. DNA for the CDR3: TGCAGTGCTAGCTCCAGGCTAGATACGCAGTATTTT. The encoded protein is CSASSRLDTQYF.